This T cell receptor (beta chain) was identified during a study of blood T cell repertoires in COVID-19. After removal of 6 bases from V and 2 bases from J, the junction contained 4 bases not matched to a gene. CDR3 length equals 14 residues. Germline-derived CDR1 and CDR2 are MNHEY and SVGEGT. Method: immunoSEQ multiplex PCR; TCRdb's copy keeps in-frame clones and lacks some. The sample holds 39,000 or so clones, approximately 90% seen once. The source is a human donor in a cohort sampled during active COVID-19. The chain employs TRBV6-2 or TRBV6-3 and TRBJ2-3; 8 bases align to TRBD1. Sequenced: peripheral blood. This CDR3 is CASSMTGDTDTQYF. CDR3 in DNA: TGTGCCAGCAGCATGACAGGGGACACAGATACGCAGTATTTT.